These T cell receptor beta chains were read from a single sample in a study of regulatory T cells in long-lasting Graves disease. MiXCR, run by TCRdb on the multiplex PCR reads, gives a single entry per CDR3 protein. The sample lists approximately 470,000 distinct CDR3 sequences, about 17% occurring once. The same specimen was also included in a second study, on T cells in Graves' hyperthyroidism and ophthalmopathy.

The sample was peripheral blood mononuclear cells (PBMCs), taken at new diagnosis, from a patient treated with antithyroid drugs. The receptors shown here come from a middle-aged man with Graves disease. Each CDR3 is given with its conserved first and last residue. Each record gives: V gene, D gene, clone size, J gene, CDR3 DNA, CDR3 protein. D genes are given only for firm matches. The size of a clone is reported for some rows only, either as once, few or many, or as a class for expanded clones.

V: TRBV4-1
D: -
size: -
J: TRBJ1-3
DNA: TGCGCCAGCAGCCAAGACGGGGCATCTGGAAACACCATATATTTT
CDR3: CASSQDGASGNTIYF

V: TRBV28
D: -
size: few
J: TRBJ1-6
DNA: TGTGCCAGCAGCAAGTCCGGGACACCTTCTTTCCCCCTCCACTTT
CDR3: CASSKSGTPSFPLHF

V: TRBV5-1
D: TRBD1
size: -
J: TRBJ1-2
DNA: TGCGCCAGCAGCTCGGGACAGGGGAACGGCTACACCTTC
CDR3: CASSSGQGNGYTF

V: TRBV28
D: -
size: few
J: TRBJ2-2
DNA: TGTGCCAGCCAAGACGCAGGTACCGGGGAGCTGTTTTTT
CDR3: CASQDAGTGELFF

V: TRBV20-1
D: TRBD1
size: -
J: TRBJ1-1
DNA: TGCAGTGCTAGAGGACAGGGGAATATAATGAACACTGAAGCTTTCTTT
CDR3: CSARGQGNIMNTEAFF

V: TRBV12-3/TRBV12-4
D: TRBD1
size: -
J: TRBJ2-6
DNA: TGTGCCAGCAGTCTTCAACAGGGGGCGTATGGGGCCAACGTCCTGACTTTC
CDR3: CASSLQQGAYGANVLTF

V: TRBV6-1
D: -
size: -
J: TRBJ2-6
DNA: TGTGCCAGCAGACGGGTTAGCTCTGGGGCCAACGTCCTGACTTTC
CDR3: CASRRVSSGANVLTF

V: TRBV24-1
D: -
size: few
J: TRBJ2-7
DNA: TGTGCCACGAGGCGAAACGACAGTGTTGGACTTGGCTCAGTAAGGTACGAGCAGTACTTC
CDR3: CATRRNDSVGLGSVRYEQYF

V: TRBV6-1
D: -
size: many
J: TRBJ1-5
DNA: TGTGCCAGCACCCCGGGCCTGGGAAGCAATCAGCCCCAGCATTTT
CDR3: CASTPGLGSNQPQHF

V: TRBV2
D: TRBD2
size: many
J: TRBJ2-2
DNA: TGTGCCAGCAGTGAGCTAGCGGGAGTAAACACCGGGGAGCTGTTTTTT
CDR3: CASSELAGVNTGELFF

V: TRBV7-6
D: TRBD1
size: many
J: TRBJ2-7
DNA: TGTGCCAGCAGCCCTGGGACAGGGTCATTCTACGAGCAGTACTTC
CDR3: CASSPGTGSFYEQYF

V: TRBV6-2/TRBV6-3
D: -
size: many
J: TRBJ2-7
DNA: TGTGCCAGCAGTAATCCGGCATCGATATACGAGCAGTACTTC
CDR3: CASSNPASIYEQYF

V: TRBV6-2/TRBV6-3
D: TRBD1
size: many
J: TRBJ2-7
DNA: TGTGCCAGCAGCACGACAGGGTCGGTCGAGCAGTACTTC
CDR3: CASSTTGSVEQYF

V: TRBV3-1
D: TRBD2
size: many
J: TRBJ2-1
DNA: TGTGCCAGCAGCCCGAAGCGTAGCGGGAGCCAGGAGTTCTTC
CDR3: CASSPKRSGSQEFF

V: TRBV6-1
D: -
size: many
J: TRBJ2-7
DNA: TGTGCCAGCAGTGAACGTTCCGGCTCCTACGAGCAGTACTTC
CDR3: CASSERSGSYEQYF

V: TRBV6-2/TRBV6-3
D: TRBD2
size: many
J: TRBJ2-1
DNA: TGTGCCAGCAGGGGACTAGCGGGCAGCCTCAATGAGCAGTTCTTC
CDR3: CASRGLAGSLNEQFF

V: TRBV27
D: TRBD2
size: -
J: TRBJ2-7
DNA: TGTGCCAGCCGTTTAAGTGTGGCGGGACTATACGAGCAGTACTTC
CDR3: CASRLSVAGLYEQYF

V: TRBV4-1
D: TRBD1
size: once
J: TRBJ2-7
DNA: TGCGCCAGCAGCCAAGGACAGGGGGCTACCTACGAGCAGTGCTTC
CDR3: CASSQGQGATYEQCF

V: TRBV5-1
D: -
size: -
J: TRBJ2-1
DNA: TGCGCCAGCAGCTTGGCCCAGGGACCCTACAATGAGCAGTTCTTC
CDR3: CASSLAQGPYNEQFF

V: TRBV27
D: -
size: many
J: TRBJ2-2
DNA: TGTGCCAGCACTCACCGCCGCACCGGGGAGCTGTTTTTT
CDR3: CASTHRRTGELFF

V: TRBV7-9
D: TRBD1
size: -
J: TRBJ2-2
DNA: TGTGCCAGCAGTTCCGACAGGGACACGAACACCGGGGAGCTGTTTTTT
CDR3: CASSSDRDTNTGELFF

V: TRBV15
D: -
size: -
J: TRBJ1-1
DNA: TGTGCCACCAGCAGAGGGACAGATTACACTGTAGCTTTCTTT
CDR3: CATSRGTDYTVAFF

V: TRBV6-1
D: -
size: many
J: TRBJ1-2
DNA: TGTGCCAGCAGGACGCTCAAAACATATGGCTACACCTTC
CDR3: CASRTLKTYGYTF

V: TRBV28
D: TRBD1
size: many
J: TRBJ2-7
DNA: TGTGCCAGCAGTATTCCCCGCCCTGGACAGGGCGCCTCTTCCTACGAGCAGTACTTC
CDR3: CASSIPRPGQGASSYEQYF

V: TRBV29-1
D: -
size: -
J: TRBJ1-1
DNA: TGCAGCGTTGAACGGAGGAACACTGAAGCTTTCTTT
CDR3: CSVERRNTEAFF

V: TRBV11-2
D: TRBD2
size: many
J: TRBJ2-1
DNA: TGTGCCAGCAGTCACGGGACTAGCGCCAATGAGCAGTTCTTC
CDR3: CASSHGTSANEQFF

V: TRBV5-1
D: -
size: few
J: TRBJ2-1
DNA: TGCGCCAGCAGTCTAAAGCGTGATGAGCAGTTCTTC
CDR3: CASSLKRDEQFF

V: TRBV24-1
D: TRBD1
size: -
J: TRBJ2-1
DNA: TGTGCCACCAGTAAACCAGGGGGATCCTACAATGAGCAGTTCTTC
CDR3: CATSKPGGSYNEQFF

V: TRBV24-1
D: -
size: -
J: TRBJ2-1
DNA: TGTGCCACCAGAGAGTACAATGAGCAGTTCTTC
CDR3: CATREYNEQFF

V: TRBV28
D: -
size: many
J: TRBJ1-5
DNA: TGTGCCAGCAGTTTGCGCCAGTGGGCGGAAATTAGCAATCAGCCCCAGCATTTT
CDR3: CASSLRQWAEISNQPQHF

V: TRBV10-2
D: -
size: -
J: TRBJ1-6
DNA: TGCGCCAGCAGTGGAAGTCAAAGTAATTCACCCCACCACTTT
CDR3: CASSGSQSNSPHHF

V: TRBV28
D: -
size: many
J: TRBJ2-7
DNA: TGTGCCAGCTGGGGGGCGGGACCTTCCTACGAGCAGTACTTC
CDR3: CASWGAGPSYEQYF

V: TRBV12-3/TRBV12-4
D: -
size: -
J: TRBJ1-4
DNA: TGTGCCAGCAGTTTAAGGGGGAGGGGGGCGGCTGAAAAACTGTTTTTT
CDR3: CASSLRGRGAAEKLFF

V: TRBV28
D: -
size: -
J: TRBJ2-7
DNA: TGTGCCAGCAGTTTAATTAGATATCGTCGGGAGCTGTTAGACGAGCAGTACTTC
CDR3: CASSLIRYRRELLDEQYF

V: TRBV9
D: -
size: -
J: TRBJ2-7
DNA: TGTGCCAGCAGCTCAGGGAAGGGTATCCACGAGCAGTACTTC
CDR3: CASSSGKGIHEQYF

V: TRBV11-2
D: TRBD2
size: -
J: TRBJ2-5
DNA: TGCGCCCGCAGTTCAATAGCGGGAGGTACAGAGACCCAGTACTTC
CDR3: CARSSIAGGTETQYF

V: TRBV7-9
D: TRBD1
size: -
J: TRBJ2-3
DNA: TGTGCCAGCAGCCATGACAGGGTCTGGGCAGATACGCAGTATTTT
CDR3: CASSHDRVWADTQYF

V: TRBV6-1
D: TRBD1
size: few
J: TRBJ2-2
DNA: TGTGCCAGCAGTCAGACAGGGGCGGACACCGGGGAGCTGTTTTTT
CDR3: CASSQTGADTGELFF

V: TRBV9
D: -
size: -
J: TRBJ2-7
DNA: TGTGCCAGCAGCGACGGGACACTGGGTGGGGAGCAGTACTTC
CDR3: CASSDGTLGGEQYF

V: TRBV3-1
D: -
size: many
J: TRBJ2-7
DNA: TGTGCCAGCAGCCCAGAAGAAACCCGAAGGGAGCAGTACTTC
CDR3: CASSPEETRREQYF

V: TRBV5-1
D: TRBD1
size: -
J: TRBJ2-5
DNA: TGCGCCAGCAGCTTGGGCGCGACGGACAGGGGGCGGGAGACCCAGTACTTC
CDR3: CASSLGATDRGRETQYF

V: TRBV5-4
D: TRBD1
size: -
J: TRBJ1-6
DNA: TGTGCCAGCAGCTGGGGGACAGGACCTAATTCACCCCTCCACTTT
CDR3: CASSWGTGPNSPLHF

V: TRBV5-4
D: TRBD2
size: -
J: TRBJ2-2
DNA: TGTGCCAGCAGCTCAAAGTTGATAGCGGGAGCCCCCGGGGAGCTGTTTTTT
CDR3: CASSSKLIAGAPGELFF

V: TRBV28
D: -
size: few
J: TRBJ2-7
DNA: TGTGCCAGCAGCTTTCGGTTCTACGAGCAGTACTTC
CDR3: CASSFRFYEQYF

V: TRBV9
D: -
size: few
J: TRBJ2-2
DNA: TGTGCCAGCAGCGTAGTTTTGGGTCCTCCCGGGGAGCTGTTTTTT
CDR3: CASSVVLGPPGELFF

V: TRBV3-1
D: TRBD1
size: many
J: TRBJ1-2
DNA: TGTGCCAGCAGCCAAGTCCCTTCGGGACAGGGACTCTATGGCTACACCTTC
CDR3: CASSQVPSGQGLYGYTF

V: TRBV12-3/TRBV12-4
D: -
size: many
J: TRBJ2-1
DNA: TGTGCCAGCAGTCAACGCCCGCGGGGCTCCTACAATGAGCAGTTCTTC
CDR3: CASSQRPRGSYNEQFF

V: TRBV7-8
D: -
size: once
J: TRBJ2-3
DNA: TGTGCCAGCAGCCCCGGCCGGTCCAGACGGGATACGCAGTATTTT
CDR3: CASSPGRSRRDTQYF

V: TRBV11-3
D: -
size: many
J: TRBJ2-5
DNA: TGTGCCAGCAGCTTGGTTACAGTAAAAGGACAAGAGACCCAGTACTTC
CDR3: CASSLVTVKGQETQYF

V: TRBV12-3/TRBV12-4
D: -
size: many
J: TRBJ2-1
DNA: TGTGCCAGCAGTTTCCGACAAGACTACAATGAGCAGTTCTTC
CDR3: CASSFRQDYNEQFF

V: TRBV27
D: -
size: few
J: TRBJ2-1
DNA: TGTGCCAGCAGTTTAACCGGGAACCTTTACAATGAGCAGTTCTTC
CDR3: CASSLTGNLYNEQFF

V: TRBV10-3
D: -
size: many
J: TRBJ2-7
DNA: TGTGCCATCAGTGTAGGTGAATCCTACGAGCAGTACTTC
CDR3: CAISVGESYEQYF